Shown below are 18 T cell receptor beta chains from a single sample sequenced in a study of T-cell reconstitution after alpha-beta-depleted transplantation in children. The TCRbeta library incorporated unique molecular identifiers. Each CDR3 protein is one row after TCRdb ran MiXCR on the PCR reads. The data show around 100,000 distinct CDR3 sequences, roughly 7.6% seen once. The specimen comprised PBMCs, sampled before TCRalphabeta/CD19-depleted stem cell transplant. The origin of the receptors is a boy under 10 years old with acute lymphoblastic leukemia, due to receive a stem cell transplant.

This clonotype came up many times. The chain combines TRBV5-1 with TRBJ2-7; TRBD1 matches at 8 bases. CDR1 and CDR2 (germline): SGHRS, YFSETQ. This CDR3 has 15 residues. Trimming at V came to 3 bases and at J to 5 bases, leaving 10 bases not matched to a gene. CDR3 DNA: TGCGCCAGCAGCTCGGGACAGGTGATGCCCAACGAGCAGTACTTC. Amino acid sequence: CASSSGQVMPNEQYF.

A few counts support this clonotype. The chain uses TRBV15 and TRBJ2-1, with TRBD2 identical over 12 bases. This CDR3 is built from 13 residues. Trimming at V came to 9 bases and at J to 7 bases, leaving 4 bases not matched to a gene. The V gene's germline CDR1 is LNHNV and CDR2 YYDKDF (reference sequence). CDR3 amino acids: CATLAGGRNEQFF. The CDR3 DNA reads TGTGCCACGCTAGCGGGGGGGCGTAATGAGCAGTTCTTC. The variable domain in full, completed from reference TRBV15 and TRBJ2-1, reads DAMVIQNPRYQVTQFGKPVTLSCSQTLNHNVMYWYQQKSSQAPKLLFHYYDKDFNNEADTPDNFQSRRPNTSFCFLDIRSPGLGDTAMYLCATLAGGRNEQFFGPGTRLTVL.

This clonotype was seen ten or more times. The chain uses TRBV12-3 or TRBV12-4 and TRBJ1-4; 7 bases are shared with TRBD1. After removal of 7 bases from V and 8 bases from J, the junction contained 7 bases not matched to a gene. This CDR3 spans 13 amino acids. CDR3 amino acids: CASTRQGGEKLFF. In nucleotides, the CDR3 is TGTGCCAGCACCCGACAGGGAGGCGAAAAACTGTTTTTT.

The rearrangement joins TRBV7-9 to TRBJ1-1; the D is unclear. Germline V gene sequence: CDR1 SEHNR, CDR2 FQNEAQ (reference sequence). This CDR3 contains 15 residues. V was trimmed by 3 bases and J by 0 bases, leaving 11 bases between them. The CDR3 here is CASSFPRGLNTEAFF. The CDR3, as DNA: TGTGCCAGCAGCTTTCCCCGGGGTCTGAACACTGAAGCTTTCTTT.

In its sample, this clonotype was seen many times. The chain uses TRBV10-3 and TRBJ1-5, with 7 bases matching TRBD1. CDR1 and CDR2 (germline): ENHRY, SYGVKD. The junction had 3 bases not matched to a gene; V was cut back by 6 bases and J by 7 bases. This CDR3 is built from 12 residues. The CDR3 here is CAIRTGNQPQHF. The CDR3 region has the DNA TGTGCCATCAGGACAGGGAACCAGCCCCAGCATTTT.

The chain is built from TRBV18 and TRBJ1-5; 10 bases map to TRBD1. The CDR3 has 15 amino acids. J was trimmed by 7 bases and V by 6 bases; bases with no gene match: 9. Germline V gives CDR1 KGHSH, CDR2 LQKENI. This CDR3 reads CASSPGTGDLQPQHF. The CDR3, as DNA: TGTGCCAGCTCCCCCGGGACAGGGGACTTACAGCCCCAGCATTTT.

At least ten counts were recorded for this clonotype. The J gene is TRBJ2-3, the V gene TRBV9; 9 nucleotides align to TRBD2. V was pared by 0 bases and J by 1 base, with 3 bases of the junction left unmatched. From germline, CDR1 is SGDLS and CDR2 YYNGEE. This CDR3 spans 16 amino acids. CDR3 in DNA: TGTGCCAGCAGCGTAGTGGCTAGCGGGGGCACAGATACGCAGTATTTT. This translates into CASSVVASGGTDTQYF.

This clonotype was observed at least ten times. This rearrangement joins TRBV12-3 or TRBV12-4 to TRBJ2-1; TRBD2 matches at 7 bases. Trimming cost V 6 bases and J 8 bases; bases outside gene matches: 4. This CDR3 region has 12 residues. The CDR3 loop is CASSLGGDEQFF. CDR3 sequence (DNA): TGTGCCAGCAGCCTGGGGGGGGATGAGCAGTTCTTC.

This clonotype was found many times. The J gene is TRBJ1-1, the V gene TRBV5-1; D is possibly TRBD1 (5 bases). Trimming shortened V by 4 bases and J by 8 bases, and 21 bases separated the two germline ends. Germline CDR1 SGHRS, CDR2 YFSETQ. There are 15 residues in the CDR3. CDR3 region: CASSQTGTFGREAFF. CDR3 DNA sequence: TGCGCCAGCAGCCAGACCGGGACTTTCGGACGGGAAGCTTTCTTT.

This clonotype was seen ten or more times. This sequence joins TRBV7-9 and TRBJ1-5, with a possible D match to TRBD1 (5 bases). V was pared by 3 bases and J by 0 bases, with 6 bases between. This CDR3 region has 14 residues. The germline V gene has CDR1 SEHNR and CDR2 FQNEAQ (reference sequence). The CDR3 DNA reads as TGTGCCAGCAGCTTTGGGGCTAGCAATCAGCCCCAGCATTTT. This sequence encodes CASSFGASNQPQHF.

This clonotype appeared many times. V gene TRBV11-2 combines with J gene TRBJ2-1; the match to TRBD2 covers 10 bases. CDR1 and CDR2 from the germline V gene are SGHAT and FQNNGV. The junction had 3 bases not matched to a gene; V was cut back by 4 bases and J by 6 bases. The CDR3 extends over 14 amino acids. In DNA form, the CDR3 reads TGTGCCAGCAGCTGGAGCGGGGGGGCCAATGAGCAGTTCTTC. It yields the protein CASSWSGGANEQFF.

The chain carries TRBV28 and TRBJ2-5, with 8 nucleotides matching TRBD1. The CDR3 sequence is 15 residues long. Germline-derived CDR1 and CDR2 are MDHEN and SYDVKM. Germline trimming cut 3 bases from V and 5 bases from J; bases unmatched to any gene: 8. This chain's CDR3 is CASSFQGAKWETQYF. The CDR3, as DNA: TGTGCCAGCAGTTTCCAGGGGGCTAAGTGGGAGACCCAGTACTTC.

This clonotype came up many times. CDR3 nucleotide sequence: TGTGCCAGCAGCTTAGCAGTGACTAGCGCGAACCAAGAGACCCAGTACTTC. Translation gives CASSLAVTSANQETQYF. The V and J genes are TRBV7-2 and TRBJ2-5; 8 nucleotides align to TRBD2. This CDR3 is built from 17 residues. Trimming cost V 0 bases and J 0 bases; bases outside gene matches: 6. Per germline, CDR1 SGHTA and CDR2 FQGNSA.

This chain connects TRBV4-1 to TRBJ1-5; D might be TRBD1 (6 bases). The germline V and J ends were trimmed by 1 base and 2 bases, with 12 bases remaining between them. The CDR3 has 16 amino acids. Germline V gene sequence: CDR1 MGHRA, CDR2 YSYEKL. CDR3 amino acids: CASSQVQGLGNQPQHF. CDR3 DNA sequence: TGCGCCAGCAGCCAAGTTCAGGGGCTCGGCAATCAGCCCCAGCATTTT.

This clonotype came up a few times. The chain recombines TRBV9 with TRBJ1-3; D may be TRBD1 (6 bases). The CDR3 consists of 16 residues. Deletions cut 7 bases from V and 0 bases from J, with 17 bases between. CDR1 and CDR2 (germline): SGDLS, YYNGEE. This CDR3 is CASSQGPPSSGNTIYF. The CDR3, as DNA: TGTGCCAGCTCCCAGGGGCCGCCGAGCTCTGGAAACACCATATATTTT.

This clonotype has a count of ten or more. V and J are TRBV27 and TRBJ1-2; 8 nucleotides agree with TRBD1. The CDR3 is 15 amino acids. V shed 4 bases, J shed 5 bases, and the junction held 9 bases outside the gene matches. Germline V lookup: CDR1 MNHEY, CDR2 SMNVEV (reference sequence). The CDR3 spells CASSSLGTGRYGYTF. CDR3 sequence (DNA): TGTGCCAGCAGTTCACTCGGGACAGGAAGGTATGGCTACACCTTC.

This sequence joins TRBV7-2 and TRBJ2-5, with D uncertain. V was clipped by 2 bases and J by 5 bases, with 6 bases between them. The CDR3 loop spans 12 amino acids. Germline CDR1 and CDR2: SGHTA and FQGNSA. CDR3 sequence reads: CASSLRRETQYF. Here the CDR3 DNA reads TGTGCCAGCAGCTTACGACGGGAGACCCAGTACTTC.

At least ten counts were recorded for this clonotype. The V and J genes are TRBV9 and TRBJ1-1; D might be TRBD1 (6 bases). This CDR3 contains 14 residues. The V end lost 4 bases, the J end lost 4 bases, and 14 bases lay between the germline ends. The V gene's germline CDR1 is SGDLS and CDR2 YYNGEE. The CDR3 here is CASSLLQGPTEAFF. The CDR3 nucleotides are TGTGCCAGCAGCTTACTACAGGGACCCACTGAAGCTTTCTTT.